These 26 T cell receptor beta chains share one sample of origin, sequenced in a study of T-cell reconstitution after alpha-beta-depleted transplantation in children. TCRbeta library preparation incorporated unique molecular identifiers. TCRdb called the PCR reads again in MiXCR, with one record for every CDR3 protein. The repertoire holds about 610,000 distinct CDR3 sequences, under 12% seen once, with about 4.2% in the top ten. The sequencing here drew on PBMCs from the stem cell graft donor, taken from the stem cell graft. Receptors originate from a human donor who donated a stem cell graft to a child with acute myeloid leukemia.

This clonotype appeared a few times. The CDR3 loop is CSARVAIAKNIQYF. The CDR3 DNA is TGCAGTGCTAGAGTCGCTATAGCCAAAAACATTCAGTACTTC. The rearrangement joins TRBV20-1 to TRBJ2-4, with D uncertain. The CDR3 is 14 residues long. Trimming removed 1 base at V and 0 bases at J, with 7 bases between. Germline loops: CDR1 DFQATT, CDR2 SNEGSKA (reference sequence).

Many counts were recorded for this clonotype. The genes are TRBV18 and TRBJ1-5; D uncertain. V lost 2 bases to trimming and J lost 0 bases, with 8 bases between them. Germline-derived CDR1 and CDR2 are KGHSH and LQKENI. The CDR3 runs to 15 residues. The CDR3 region is CASSPSASSNQPQHF. CDR3 bases: TGTGCCAGCTCACCAAGCGCGAGTAGCAATCAGCCCCAGCATTTT.

This clonotype was seen repeatedly, ten times or more. The chain links TRBV7-3 to TRBJ2-1; D possibly uses TRBD1 or TRBD2 (7 bases each). V was clipped by 5 bases and J by 3 bases, with 14 bases between them. The CDR3 covers 15 residues. CDR1 and CDR2 from the germline V gene are SGHTA and FQGTGA. The CDR3 spells CASSPQGGLYNEQFF. As DNA, the CDR3 is TGTGCCAGCAGCCCTCAGGGGGGGCTCTACAATGAGCAGTTCTTC.

The chain uses TRBV2 and TRBJ2-5; D is uncertain. V gave up 6 bases and J gave up 5 bases, with 19 bases separating them. This CDR3 has 15 amino acids. From germline, CDR1 is SNHLY and CDR2 FYNNEI. CDR3 sequence (DNA): TGTGCCAGCAGCGCCCTGGGCCCCTTGGGGGAGACCCAGTACTTC. Protein: CASSALGPLGETQYF.

This clonotype was seen more than once but under ten times. The J gene is TRBJ2-3, the V gene TRBV9; D is possibly TRBD1 (7 bases). This CDR3 contains 16 residues. Deletions cut 0 bases from V and 1 base from J, with 12 bases between. The germline V gene encodes CDR1 SGDLS and CDR2 YYNGEE. The CDR3 sequence: CASSVVEGAGTDTQYF. For the CDR3, the DNA is TGTGCCAGCAGCGTAGTGGAGGGGGCAGGCACAGATACGCAGTATTTT.

V is TRBV12-3 or TRBV12-4 and J is TRBJ2-5; unclear D gene. Trimming took off 2 bases at V and 2 bases at J, with 12 bases between the two ends. This CDR3 region has 15 residues. The CDR3 sequence is CASSLSRPLQETQYF. In DNA, the CDR3 is TGTGCCAGCAGTTTAAGTCGCCCACTACAAGAGACCCAGTACTTC.

This clonotype was recorded a few times. V usage is TRBV29-1 and J usage is TRBJ1-3; 8 positions agree with TRBD1. Unmatched junction bases numbered 5, after V lost 8 bases and J lost 2 bases. CDR1 and CDR2 (germline): SQVTM, ANQGSEA. The CDR3 sequence is 13 residues long. CDR3 sequence (DNA): TGCAGCACTCAACAGGGGGCTGGAAACACCATATATTTT. Translation gives CSTQQGAGNTIYF.

Many counts were recorded for this clonotype. The chain employs TRBV15 and TRBJ1-5, with TRBD1 matching over 9 bases. This CDR3 region has 21 residues. Germline trimming cut 0 bases from V and 1 base from J; bases unmatched to any gene: 16. Looked up from germline, CDR1 is LNHNV and CDR2 is YYDKDF (reference sequence). The CDR3 reads CATSRDLYGQGKSSSNQPQHF. CDR3 DNA sequence: TGTGCCACCAGCAGAGACCTCTACGGACAGGGGAAATCATCAAGCAATCAGCCCCAGCATTTT.

The chain recombines TRBV3-1 with TRBJ2-1, with 8 nucleotides matching TRBD2. There are 15 residues in the CDR3. Germline V gene sequence: CDR1 LGHDT, CDR2 YNNKEL (reference sequence). V was pared by 2 bases and J by 6 bases, with 6 bases of the junction left unmatched. CDR3 bases: TGTGCCAGCAGCCAACCGGGACTAGGCCTCAATGAGCAGTTCTTC. Protein sequence: CASSQPGLGLNEQFF.

This rearrangement joins TRBV12-3 or TRBV12-4 to TRBJ1-6; 8 bases fit TRBD1. V was pared by 4 bases and J by 7 bases, with 9 bases of the junction left unmatched. The CDR3 is made up of 16 amino acids. The CDR3 here is CASSSRGQAINSPLHF. The CDR3 DNA sequence: TGTGCCAGCAGTTCCCGGGGACAGGCGATAAATTCACCCCTCCACTTT.

This clonotype was seen a few times. The V call is TRBV5-1, the J call TRBJ2-1; 9 bases align to TRBD2. Per the germline V gene, CDR1 is SGHRS and CDR2 is YFSETQ. The V segment lost 1 base and the J segment 4 bases; nucleotides outside the gene matches: 6. CDR3 size: 16 residues. CDR3 sequence: CASSLTGLAVYNEQFF. The CDR3 region has the DNA TGCGCCAGCAGCTTGACGGGACTAGCAGTGTACAATGAGCAGTTCTTC. The variable domain in full, with the rest retrieved from reference TRBV5-1 and TRBJ2-1, is KAGVTQTPRYLIKTRGQQVTLSCSPISGHRSVSWYQQTPGQGLQFLFEYFSETQRNKGNFPGRFSGRQFSNSRSEMNVSTLELGDSALYLCASSLTGLAVYNEQFFGPGTRLTVL.

The CDR3 here is CSARDSAAGYEQYF. In nucleotides, the CDR3 is TGCAGTGCTAGAGACTCCGCCGCTGGTTACGAGCAGTACTTC. The chain has TRBV20-1 and TRBJ2-7; D unclear. CDR1 is DFQATT and CDR2 is SNEGSKA in the germline V gene (reference sequence). The CDR3 runs 14 residues. V shed 0 bases and J shed 4 bases, with 13 bases lying between them.

This clonotype has only a few counts. The chain combines TRBV12-3 or TRBV12-4 with TRBJ1-1; possibly TRBD1 for D (6 bases). The CDR3 extends over 16 amino acids. The V end was cut by 9 bases, the J end by 0 bases, with 20 bases between. The CDR3 sequence: CARKGVWPNLNTEAFF. The CDR3 coding sequence is TGTGCCAGGAAGGGGGTCTGGCCCAATTTGAACACTGAAGCTTTCTTT.

This clonotype was observed at least ten times. The chain carries TRBV30 and TRBJ2-7, with TRBD1 matching 7 bases. CDR3 length: 15 residues. V lost 1 base and J lost 9; bases outside the gene matches: 15. Germline V lookup: CDR1 GTSNPN, CDR2 SVGIG (reference sequence). For the CDR3, the DNA is TGTGCCTGGAGTGCACCGGGACAGATATTTACGGGGCAGTACTTC. It codes for CAWSAPGQIFTGQYF. The variable domain in full, completed from reference TRBV30 and TRBJ2-7, reads SQTIHQWPATLVQPVGSPLSLECTVEGTSNPNLYWYRQAAGRGLQLLFYSVGIGQISSEVPQNLSASRPQDRQFILSSKKLLLSDSGFYLCAWSAPGQIFTGQYFGPGTRLTVT.

The chain joins TRBV9 to TRBJ2-7; the match to TRBD1 covers 10 bases. Trimming took 4 bases from V and 4 from J; bases not matched to a gene: 8. Germline lookup yields CDR1 SGDLS and CDR2 YYNGEE. The CDR3 extends over 15 amino acids. CDR3 sequence reads: CASSHGGQGSYEQYF. DNA of the CDR3: TGTGCCAGCAGCCACGGGGGACAGGGGAGTTACGAGCAGTACTTC.

This clonotype was detected a few times. This sequence joins TRBV24-1 and TRBJ2-1; 9 bases line up with TRBD1. Germline lookup yields CDR1 KGHDR and CDR2 SFDVKD. The trim removed 4 bases at V and 7 bases at J, leaving 7 bases unmatched. CDR3 length equals 15 residues. CDR3 bases: TGTGCCACCAGTGACCGGACAGGGGAATGGAATGAGCAGTTCTTC. Its translation is CATSDRTGEWNEQFF.

The rearrangement uses TRBV7-9 and TRBJ2-1; TRBD2 agrees at 7 bases. Trimming at V came to 5 bases and at J to 2 bases, leaving 9 bases not matched to a gene. CDR1 and CDR2 from the germline V gene are SEHNR and FQNEAQ (reference sequence). CDR3 size: 16 residues. CDR3 residues: CASSQRAAGAYNEQFF. CDR3 DNA sequence: TGTGCCAGCAGCCAACGGGCCGCGGGAGCCTACAATGAGCAGTTCTTC.

The chain carries TRBV27 and TRBJ1-5; a weak D match, TRBD1 (5 bases). Germline V CDR1 and CDR2: MNHEY, SMNVEV (reference sequence). The V end was cut by 8 bases, the J end by 6 bases, with 14 bases between. This CDR3 has 13 amino acids. CDR3 DNA sequence: TGTGCCAGCGCCACCGGGGGAACTCAGCCCCAGCATTTT. It codes for CASATGGTQPQHF.

Many counts were recorded for this clonotype. The gene calls are TRBV30 and TRBJ1-6; D is uncertain. Germline assignment: CDR1 GTSNPN and CDR2 SVGIG (reference sequence). Trimming took 4 bases from V and 5 from J, leaving 9 bases between them. This CDR3 comprises 13 residues. CDR3 protein: CAWNGANNSPLHF. The CDR3 nucleotides are TGTGCCTGGAACGGCGCTAATAATTCACCCCTCCACTTT.

At least ten counts were recorded for this clonotype. The rearrangement uses TRBV2 and TRBJ2-7; TRBD1 aligns across 7 bases. The germline gives CDR1 SNHLY, CDR2 FYNNEI. The ends lost 6 bases at V and 3 bases at J; junction bases unmatched: 8. The CDR3 totals 14 residues. CDR3 region: CASRLPTGDYEQYF. The CDR3 region has the DNA TGTGCCAGCAGACTCCCCACAGGGGACTACGAGCAGTACTTC. The full variable domain, completed using reference TRBV2 and TRBJ2-7, is EPEVTQTPSHQVTQMGQEVILRCVPISNHLYFYWYRQILGQKVEFLVSFYNNEISEKSEIFDDQFSVERPDGSNFTLKIRSTKLEDSAMYFCASRLPTGDYEQYFGPGTRLTVT.

This clonotype turned up a few times. The chain links TRBV20-1 to TRBJ2-7, with TRBD1 as a possible D gene (6 bases). This CDR3 region has 14 residues. Germline V lookup: CDR1 DFQATT, CDR2 SNEGSKA (reference sequence). V shed 5 bases and J shed 3 bases, with 17 bases lying between them. Here the CDR3 reads CSAFRDIADYEQYF. Here the CDR3 DNA reads TGCAGTGCTTTCCGGGACATAGCCGACTACGAGCAGTACTTC.

This clonotype was counted a few times. This chain links TRBV5-1 with TRBJ1-2; possibly TRBD1 for D (6 bases). CDR1 is SGHRS and CDR2 is YFSETQ in the germline V gene. Trimming removed 0 bases from V and 1 base from J, with 16 bases in between. CDR3 length: 17 amino acids. The CDR3 loop reads CASSLGSDRPYNYGYTF. The CDR3 DNA reads TGCGCCAGCAGCTTGGGGTCCGACAGGCCCTATAACTATGGCTACACCTTC.

This clonotype was counted only a few times. The chain employs TRBV5-1 and TRBJ2-5; 12 nucleotides line up with TRBD2. J was trimmed by 5 bases and V by 4 bases; bases with no gene match: 9. Germline V lookup: CDR1 SGHRS, CDR2 YFSETQ. This CDR3 is built from 16 residues. The CDR3, as DNA: TGCGCCAGCAGCCTTCTAGCGGGAGGGCCGGGGGAGACCCAGTACTTC. Translated: CASSLLAGGPGETQYF.

This clonotype showed up many times. The chain links TRBV7-2 to TRBJ2-1; D remains ambiguous. Per germline, CDR1 SGHTA and CDR2 FQGNSA. Trimming stripped 4 bases from V and 6 bases from J, with 7 bases between. This CDR3 contains 12 residues. The chain's CDR3 is CASSSRTNEQFF. The CDR3 DNA sequence: TGTGCCAGCAGCTCCAGGACCAATGAGCAGTTCTTC.

This clonotype was seen at least ten times. The chain combines TRBV10-3 with TRBJ2-1, with TRBD2 matching 10 bases. Germline-derived CDR1 and CDR2 are ENHRY and SYGVKD. This CDR3 has 14 amino acids. J gave up 4 bases and V 9 bases, and 6 bases lay outside the gene matches. In DNA form, the CDR3 reads TGTGCCATTCAAGCGGGAGGGTCATACAATGAGCAGTTCTTC. Its translation: CAIQAGGSYNEQFF.

This clonotype was recorded a few times. The chain couples TRBV24-1 to TRBJ2-2; D may be TRBD1 (5 bases). V lost 2 bases, J lost 0 bases, and 9 bases lay in between. The CDR3 is 16 amino acids. Germline-derived CDR1 and CDR2 are KGHDR and SFDVKD. The CDR3 nucleotides are TGTGCCACCAGTGATTCTAGGGGCCCGAACACCGGGGAGCTGTTTTTT. The encoded protein is CATSDSRGPNTGELFF.